This TCR beta chain was obtained from a study of blood T cells in healthy people across ages. From germline, CDR1 is ENHRY and CDR2 SYGVKD. The CDR3 length is 13 residues. V was pared by 6 bases and J by 0 bases, with 8 bases between. Regarding this clonotype: Its target is not known.

PCR was performed a second time for roughly 7 to 12 cycles using a sample-barcoded 5' primer and a J-beta primer mix. Paired-end reads containing CDR3 totaled no fewer than 2.5 million for each sample. TCRdb used MiXCR to reprocess the 5' RACE reads, holding one entry per CDR3 protein. The sample shows a few hundred thousand distinct CDR3 sequences, about 26% of them seen only once. Study-level points and caveats: Diversity was higher, and naive CD4+ cells more numerous, in long-lived donors than in aged donors. The percentage of naive T cells correlated strongly with TCR beta diversity.

The specimen was blood. The chain joins TRBV10-3 to TRBJ1-1; D not certain. The sequence was collected from a woman between 70 and 85 years old in good health. The CDR3 here is CAIREQLNTEAFF. CDR3 coding DNA: TGTGCCATCAGGGAACAGCTGAACACTGAAGCTTTCTTT.